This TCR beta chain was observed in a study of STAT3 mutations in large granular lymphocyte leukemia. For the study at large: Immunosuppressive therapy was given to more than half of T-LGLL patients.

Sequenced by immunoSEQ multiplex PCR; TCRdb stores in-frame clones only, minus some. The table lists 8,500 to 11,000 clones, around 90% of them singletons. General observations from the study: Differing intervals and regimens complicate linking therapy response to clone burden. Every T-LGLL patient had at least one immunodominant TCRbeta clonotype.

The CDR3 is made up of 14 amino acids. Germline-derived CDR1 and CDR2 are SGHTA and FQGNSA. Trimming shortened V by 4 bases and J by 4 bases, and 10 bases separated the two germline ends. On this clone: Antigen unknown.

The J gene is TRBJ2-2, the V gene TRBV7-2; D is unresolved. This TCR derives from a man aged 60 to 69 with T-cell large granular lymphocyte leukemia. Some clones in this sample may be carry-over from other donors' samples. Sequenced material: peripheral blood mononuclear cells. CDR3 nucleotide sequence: TGTGCCAGCAGCTGGGGTCGTCCCACCGGGGAGCTGTTTTTT. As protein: CASSWGRPTGELFF. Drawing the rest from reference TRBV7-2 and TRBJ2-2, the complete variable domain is GAGVSQSPSNKVTEKGKDVELRCDPISGHTALYWYRQSLGQGLEFLIYFQGNSAPDKSGLPSDRFSAERTGGSVSTLTIQRTQQEDSAVYLCASSWGRPTGELFFGEGSRLTVL.